This T cell receptor beta chain came from a study of T-cell memory formation after mild COVID-19. Looking at the study overall: Largely, TCR clusters stayed within a single donor. Study-wide results and limits: Several responding clones turned up in pre-infection memory, indicating that cross-reactive memory may have taken part. Later expanders leaned CD4+, whereas day 15 to 85 contracting clones were balanced CD4/CD8. Researchers could not confirm that second-wave clones peaking on day 37 targeted SARS-CoV-2.

Concerning this clonotype itself: The antigen is unknown.

V lost 0 bases, J lost 2 bases, and 8 bases stayed unmatched. The CDR3 is made up of 17 amino acids. Germline-derived CDR1 and CDR2 are SGHRS and YFSETQ. TCRdb redid the calling of the 5' RACE reads with MiXCR, one entry per CDR3 protein. The table has 150,000 to 200,000 distinct CDR3 sequences, approximately 14% seen once; the top ten hold about 14%. The clonotype was recovered from an adult woman who had mild COVID-19 (a few samples of this study predate the infection). Cell type and time point are not known. Material for sequencing was PBMCs or a T cell subset sorted from them (not recorded which). The chain carries TRBV5-1 and TRBJ2-3, with TRBD2 matching 8 bases. The CDR3 loop is CASSLGTAGGNTDTQYF. As DNA, the CDR3 is TGCGCCAGCAGCTTGGGAACGGCGGGGGGTAACACAGATACGCAGTATTTT.